The next 17 T cell receptor beta chains were all read from a single sample in a study of tumor-infiltrating lymphocytes in oesophageal squamous cell carcinoma (TCRdb year 2016). The library relied on PCR. These reads were obtained on an Illumina HiSeq 2000. TCRdb passed the public sequencing reads through fastp at Q25 and MiXCR, retaining productive beta sequences. Entries are consolidated by CDR3 protein sequence, retaining the most common genes and DNA. The sample data list 20,000 to 30,000 distinct CDR3 sequences, and around 40% of these were observed just once. In total, the top ten clones hold 20% to 25% of the sample. The sequenced material came from esophageal tumor tissue. The receptors here all came from a male donor with esophageal squamous cell carcinoma.

The V call is TRBV20-1, the J call TRBJ2-1; 8 bases are a match to TRBD2. Trimming at V came to 1 base and at J to 2 bases, leaving 7 bases not matched to a gene. The CDR3 has 16 amino acids. Germline CDR1 DFQATT, CDR2 SNEGSKA (reference sequence). The CDR3: CSARVGSGATYNEQFF. As DNA, the CDR3 is TGCAGTGCTAGAGTGGGTAGCGGGGCTACCTACAATGAGCAGTTCTTC.

As regards this clonotype: The final CDR3 position lacks the conserved phenylalanine or tryptophan, pointing to a likely read error. It is unclear where the CDR3 begins or ends on the DNA, so no DNA is shown, and the CDR3 is as TCRdb lists it. The chain combines TRBV12-3 or TRBV12-4 with TRBJ2-1; the DNA was not compared with TRBD1, the D call given in the table. The CDR3 length is 10 residues, termini included. The CDR3 loop is CASTRGGAEA.

This clonotype showed up many times. This chain joins TRBV11-2 and TRBJ2-7; D unclear. The CDR3 spans 13 residues. The germline CDR1 and CDR2 sequences are SGHAT and FQNNGV. V was shortened by 1 base and J by 3 bases, with 7 bases between the two germline ends. CDR3 sequence (DNA): TGTGCCAGCAGCTTAGGACACCTCTACGAGCAGTACTTC. Its protein is CASSLGHLYEQYF.

The rearrangement links TRBV7-2 to TRBJ1-2; D possibly corresponds to TRBD1 (5 bases). V gave up 1 base and J gave up 9 bases, with 15 bases separating them. The CDR3 has 14 residues. CDR1 and CDR2 from the germline V gene are SGHTA and FQGNSA. CDR3 sequence (DNA): TGTGCCAGCAGCTTAGGGGGCGCGTCTCGGAGCTACACCTTC. Translated, it gives CASSLGGASRSYTF.

The chain has TRBV6-4 and TRBJ2-2; 8 nucleotides match TRBD1. The CDR3 spans 14 residues. Germline V gene sequence: CDR1 MRHNA, CDR2 SNTAGT. The V and J ends lost 6 bases and 3 bases, in that order; junction bases with no gene match: 3. Written as DNA, the CDR3 is TGTGCCAGCAGCGCACAGGGGGACACCGGGGAGCTGTTTTTT. It translates to CASSAQGDTGELFF.

There are many counts of this clonotype. The genes are TRBV6-1 and TRBJ2-6; 12 bases agree with TRBD2. The ends lost 6 bases at V and 1 base at J; junction bases unmatched: 4. CDR3 length equals 17 residues. In germline, CDR1 is MNHNS, CDR2 SASEGT. Here the CDR3 DNA reads TGTGCCAGCAGGGGGACTAGCGGGCCATCTGGGGCCAACGTCCTGACTTTC. It yields the protein CASRGTSGPSGANVLTF.

This clonotype was observed a handful of times. The chain carries TRBV7-8 and TRBJ2-5, with D tentatively TRBD2 (6 bases). The last part of the DNA fits TRBJ2-7 better; the J call may be wrong. The CDR3 loop spans 13 amino acids. CDR1 and CDR2 (germline): SGHVS, FQNEAQ. The CDR3 nucleotides are TGTGCCAGCAGCTTAGCGCGGGATGGCGAGCAGTACTTC. Translating gives CASSLARDGEQYF.

As to this clonotype: This likely comes from a read error, as the CDR3 has no conserved phenylalanine or tryptophan at its end. Because the CDR3's place on the DNA is in doubt, the DNA is left out and the CDR3 is given as listed by TCRdb. V usage is TRBV12-3 or TRBV12-4 and J usage is TRBJ2-1; the table's TRBD1 call for D was not verified on the DNA. The CDR3 comprises 10 residues, both ends counted. The CDR3 loop is CASRRDRVRV.

In its sample, this clonotype was seen many times. One base away lies a much larger clone, so this may be a sequencing read error. This chain uses TRBV10-2 with TRBJ2-7; TRBD1 might be the D (6 bases). This CDR3 spans 12 amino acids. V lost 5 bases to trimming and J lost 7 bases, with 12 bases between them. The germline CDR1 and CDR2 sequences are WSHSY and SAAADI. Here the CDR3 DNA reads TGCGCCAGCAGTATGCAAGGGGGTGAGCAGTACTTC. Its protein is CASSMQGGEQYF.

The chain is built from TRBV5-1 and TRBJ2-3; 8 nucleotides agree with TRBD1. The closer fit of TRBJ2-7 to the DNA end suggests the J call may be wrong. CDR1 and CDR2 (germline): SGHRS, YFSETQ. The CDR3 runs to 15 residues. DNA of the CDR3: TGCGCCAGCAGCCCGGACAGGGAAATTCATTTCGAGCAGTACTTC. This codes for CASSPDREIHFEQYF.

The chain uses TRBV11-2 and TRBJ1-1; 7 bases match TRBD1. V lost 4 bases to trimming and J lost 5 bases; unmatched junction nucleotides: 13. This CDR3 spans 16 amino acids. The germline V gene encodes CDR1 SGHAT and CDR2 FQNNGV. DNA for the CDR3: TGTGCCAGCAGCTCCTATACGACAGGGATGGGGACTGAAGCTTTCTTT. It translates to CASSSYTTGMGTEAFF.

This clonotype was picked up a small number of times. As the CDR3 is not closed by the conserved phenylalanine or tryptophan, this likely results from a read error. The DNA is left out, because the CDR3 cannot be placed on it with certainty; the CDR3 is given as TCRdb lists it. This chain uses TRBV6-1 with TRBJ1-6. With termini counted, the CDR3 has 8 amino acids. CDR1 is MNHNS, CDR2 SASEGT, per germline. The CDR3 loop reads CASRDPTS.

In its sample, this clonotype was seen many times. CDR3 nucleotides: TGTGCCAGCAGCTTAGCTAGCACAGGCCGCTACAATGAGCAGTTCTTC. Translating gives CASSLASTGRYNEQFF. The chain employs TRBV7-6 and TRBJ2-1; the D gene is possibly TRBD1 (5 bases). V was clipped by 0 bases and J by 3 bases, with 12 bases between them. This CDR3 is 16 amino acids long. From germline, CDR1 is SGHVS and CDR2 FNYEAQ.

This clonotype occurred many times. A much larger clone lies one base from this, so it may be a read error. V is TRBV6-6 and J is TRBJ2-5; possible D gene TRBD2, 6 bases. The CDR3 has 16 amino acids. V lost 2 bases and J 11 bases, leaving 24 bases between the germline ends. Germline CDR1 reads MNHNY; CDR2 reads SVGAGI (reference sequence). The CDR3 sequence is CASSYEGGRQYNEQYF. The CDR3 bases are TGTGCCAGCAGTTACGAGGGTGGGAGGCAATACAATGAGCAGTACTTC.

This clonotype was counted at least ten times. The V gene is TRBV5-4, the J gene TRBJ2-6; D uncertain. Trimming removed 4 bases from V and 0 bases from J, with 14 bases in between. This CDR3 is 17 amino acids long. The germline V gene encodes CDR1 SGHNT and CDR2 YYREEE (reference sequence). Here the CDR3 DNA reads TGTGCCAGCAGCCCCAGGTCTTCCCCCTCTGGGGCCAACGTCCTGACTTTC. Translating it yields CASSPRSSPSGANVLTF.

The V gene is TRBV7-6, the J gene TRBJ2-6, with a weak D call TRBD1 (7 bases). The J call may not be correct, given that the DNA end is closer to TRBJ2-5. The V gene's germline CDR1 is SGHVS and CDR2 FNYEAQ. CDR3 length: 14 amino acids. The CDR3 sequence: CASSLSAGGETQYF. The CDR3 bases are TGTGCCAGCAGCTTATCGGCAGGGGGGGAGACCCAGTACTTC.

CDR3 in amino acids: CASSLRTGGTQYF. The CDR3 DNA sequence: TGTGCCAGCAGTCTTCGGACAGGCGGGACGCAGTATTTT. The V call is TRBV2, the J call TRBJ2-3; TRBD1 aligns across 7 bases. In germline, CDR1 is SNHLY, CDR2 FYNNEI. J was trimmed by 9 bases and V by 5 bases; bases with no gene match: 8. This CDR3 contains 13 residues.